This TCR beta chain was identified in a study of metastatic and nonmetastatic thyroid tumors. Across the study: Peripheral blood and tumor or nodule samples from malignant and benign thyroid patients were compared.

Authors' analysis steps: A classifier for distant metastasis in papillary thyroid cancer was constructed using CDR3 differences observed across clinicopathological groups. Using MiXCR, TCRdb reanalyzed the PCR reads. The V and J calls follow TCRdb's processing rather than the paper's. The table lists 12,000 or so clones, approximately 26% of them singletons. Patients underwent thyroid surgery, and none had received any treatment before it. Whole-study results and caveats: TCR beta diversity was reportedly significantly higher in malignant thyroid tumors than benign nodules, in blood and tumor.

This clone was seen a handful of times. Its antigen is as yet unknown. The CDR3 contains 15 residues. Germline V gives CDR1 MNHNS, CDR2 SASEGT. V shed 3 bases and J shed 0 bases, with 9 bases lying between them. The sequence was collected from a male donor with papillary thyroid cancer or a benign thyroid nodule (not recorded which). Some clones in this sample may be carry-over from other donors' samples. Sequenced sample: blood. J is TRBJ1-3 and V is TRBV6-1; D unclear. As DNA, the CDR3 is TGTGCCAGCAGTGAGTCAGAACCCTCTGGAAACACCATATATTTT. This sequence encodes CASSESEPSGNTIYF.